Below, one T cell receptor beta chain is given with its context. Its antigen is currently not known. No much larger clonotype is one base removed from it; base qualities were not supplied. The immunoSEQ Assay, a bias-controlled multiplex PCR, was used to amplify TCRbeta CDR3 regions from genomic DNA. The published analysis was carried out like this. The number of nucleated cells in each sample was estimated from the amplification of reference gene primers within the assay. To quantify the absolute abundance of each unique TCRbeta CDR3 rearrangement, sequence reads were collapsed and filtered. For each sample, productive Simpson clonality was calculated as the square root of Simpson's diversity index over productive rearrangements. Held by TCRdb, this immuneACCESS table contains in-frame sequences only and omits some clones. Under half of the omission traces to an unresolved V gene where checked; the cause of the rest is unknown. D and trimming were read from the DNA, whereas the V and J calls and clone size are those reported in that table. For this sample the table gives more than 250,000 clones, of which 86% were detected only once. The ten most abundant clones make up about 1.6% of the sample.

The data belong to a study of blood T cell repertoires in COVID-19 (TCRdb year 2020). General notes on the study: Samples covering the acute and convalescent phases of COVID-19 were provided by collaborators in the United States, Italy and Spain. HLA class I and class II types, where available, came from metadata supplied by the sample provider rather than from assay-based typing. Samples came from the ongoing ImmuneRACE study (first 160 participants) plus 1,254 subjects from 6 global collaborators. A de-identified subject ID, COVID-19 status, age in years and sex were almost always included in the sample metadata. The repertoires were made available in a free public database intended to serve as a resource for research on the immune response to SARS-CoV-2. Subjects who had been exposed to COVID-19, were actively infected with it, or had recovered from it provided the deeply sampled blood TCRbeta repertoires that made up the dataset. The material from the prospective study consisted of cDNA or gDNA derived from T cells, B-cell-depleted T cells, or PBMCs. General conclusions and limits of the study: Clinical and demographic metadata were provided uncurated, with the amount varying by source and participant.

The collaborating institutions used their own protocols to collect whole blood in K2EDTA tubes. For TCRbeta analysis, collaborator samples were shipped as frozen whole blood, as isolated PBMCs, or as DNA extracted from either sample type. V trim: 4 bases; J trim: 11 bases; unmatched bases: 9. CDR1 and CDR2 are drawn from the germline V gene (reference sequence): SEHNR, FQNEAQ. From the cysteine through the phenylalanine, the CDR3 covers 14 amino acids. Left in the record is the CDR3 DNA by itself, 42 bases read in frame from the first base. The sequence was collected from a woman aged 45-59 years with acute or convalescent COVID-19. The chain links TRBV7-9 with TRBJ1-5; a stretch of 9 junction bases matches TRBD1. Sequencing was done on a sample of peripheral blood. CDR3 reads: CASSSGTGRLTQHF. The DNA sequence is TGTGCCAGCAGCTCAGGGACAGGGAGATTGACCCAGCATTTT.